This note documents a single T cell receptor (beta chain) sequence. Its antigen is still unknown. The record originates from a study of cytomegalovirus exposure and HLA in healthy donors. Study observations and caveats: In a later analysis, HLA-associated TCR beta chains were more clonally expanded than equally common others.

CDR3 length: 14 amino acids. The V gene's germline CDR1 is MNHNS and CDR2 SASEGT. Trimming stripped 6 bases from V and 6 bases from J, with 15 bases between. The PCR ran on 60 Vbeta and 13 Jbeta primers. The assay was immunoSEQ multiplex PCR, and TCRdb's table has in-frame clones only and misses some. The sample contains about 140,000 clones, approximately 72% of which appear only once. This TCR was recovered from a woman between 55 and 75 years old in good health and CMV-seronegative. This chain connects TRBV6-1 to TRBJ2-1; a possible D gene is TRBD1 (6 bases). The sample comprised PBMCs. The CDR3 bases are TGTGCCAGCAGACTTCGGACAGTCCGCAATGAGCAGTTCTTC. This translates into CASRLRTVRNEQFF.